The clone carrying this TCR beta chain showed up many times. Its antigen is unknown. The data originate from a study of identical twins. Overall study results and limits: Beta out-of-frame sequences showed weaker excess sharing between twins.

Template switching added a universal primer binding site, and final cDNA carried unique molecular identifiers. TCRdb re-called the 5' RACE reads through MiXCR, storing one row per CDR3 protein. Counted here are approximately 690,000 distinct CDR3 sequences, approximately 6% occurring once; the ten biggest clones make up around 2%. Germline trimming cut 3 bases from V and 4 bases from J; bases unmatched to any gene: 9. The CDR3 has 17 amino acids. Germline V gives CDR1 KGHDR, CDR2 SFDVKD. Everyone who donated was a healthy Caucasian. Sequenced material: naive T cells sorted from blood. The rearrangement joins TRBV24-1 to TRBJ2-5; 11 bases agree with TRBD1. This TCR was recovered from a man between 18 and 35 years old in good health. CDR3 sequence: CATSDPGQGASLETQYF. CDR3 DNA: TGTGCCACCAGTGATCCAGGACAGGGGGCCTCATTAGAGACCCAGTACTTC.